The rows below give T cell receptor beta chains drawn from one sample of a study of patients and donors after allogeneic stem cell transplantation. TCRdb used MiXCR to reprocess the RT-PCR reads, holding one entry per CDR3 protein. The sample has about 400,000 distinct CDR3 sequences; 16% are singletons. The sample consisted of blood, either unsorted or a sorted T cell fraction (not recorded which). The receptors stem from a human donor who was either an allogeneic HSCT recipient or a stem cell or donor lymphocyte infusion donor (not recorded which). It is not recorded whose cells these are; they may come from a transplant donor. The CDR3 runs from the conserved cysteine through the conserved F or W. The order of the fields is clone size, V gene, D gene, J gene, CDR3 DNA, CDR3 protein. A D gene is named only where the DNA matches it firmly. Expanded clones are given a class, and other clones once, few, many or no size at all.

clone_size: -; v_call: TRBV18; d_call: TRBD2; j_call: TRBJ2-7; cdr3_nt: TGTGCCAGCGCAAGCGGGAGGGCCACCTACGAGCAGTACTTC; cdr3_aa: CASASGRATYEQYF
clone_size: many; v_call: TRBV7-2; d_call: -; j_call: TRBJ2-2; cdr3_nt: TGTGCCAGCAGCTTTCAGGGGCGTGTCACCGGGGAGCTGTTTTTT; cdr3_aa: CASSFQGRVTGELFF
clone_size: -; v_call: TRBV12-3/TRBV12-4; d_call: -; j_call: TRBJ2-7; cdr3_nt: TGTGCCAGCAGTCCTGCGGCTTCGAGCGAGCAGTACTTC; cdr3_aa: CASSPAASSEQYF
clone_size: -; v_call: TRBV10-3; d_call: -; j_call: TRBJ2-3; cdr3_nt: TGTGCCATCCAGGGGAGCACAGATACGCAGTATTTT; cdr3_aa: CAIQGSTDTQYF
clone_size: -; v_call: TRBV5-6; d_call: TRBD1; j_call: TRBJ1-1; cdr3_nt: TGTGCCAGCAGCTTACCGGGACAGGGGATCGCTGAAGCTTTCTTT; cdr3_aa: CASSLPGQGIAEAFF
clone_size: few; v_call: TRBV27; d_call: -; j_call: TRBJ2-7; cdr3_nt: TGTGCCAGCAGTCCTCGCAGGTTTGCCTACGAGCAGTACTTC; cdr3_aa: CASSPRRFAYEQYF
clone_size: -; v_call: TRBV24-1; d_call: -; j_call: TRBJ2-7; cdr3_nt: TGTGCCACCAGTGATCCGGCGGCCACAGGTTACGAGCAGTACTTC; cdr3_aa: CATSDPAATGYEQYF
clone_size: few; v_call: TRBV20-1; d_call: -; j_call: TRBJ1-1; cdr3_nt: TGCAGTGCTAGGGGGCCAAACACTGAAGCTTTCTTT; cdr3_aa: CSARGPNTEAFF
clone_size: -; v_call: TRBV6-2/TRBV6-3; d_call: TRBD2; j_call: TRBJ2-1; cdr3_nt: TGTGCCAGCAGGCCCGGGGGGGCCGGGCAGTTCTTC; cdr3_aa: CASRPGGAGQFF
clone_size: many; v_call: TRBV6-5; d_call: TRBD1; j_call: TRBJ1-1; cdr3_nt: TGTGCCAGCAGTTCCCCGGGACAGGGCTGGACTGAAGCTTTCTTT; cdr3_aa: CASSSPGQGWTEAFF
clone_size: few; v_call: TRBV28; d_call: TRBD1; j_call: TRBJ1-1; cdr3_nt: TGTGCCAGCAGCTCCGGATCCCGGGGACAGAAAGCCGAAGCTTTCTTT; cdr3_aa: CASSSGSRGQKAEAFF
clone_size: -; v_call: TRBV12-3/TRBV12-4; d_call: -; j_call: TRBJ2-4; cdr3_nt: TGTGCCAGCAGTCCAGGGGCCTCGGCGAAAAACATTCAGTACTTC; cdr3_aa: CASSPGASAKNIQYF
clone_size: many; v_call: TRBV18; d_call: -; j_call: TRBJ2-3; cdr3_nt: TGTGCCAGCTCACCACCGGGAGCGGATACGCAGTATTTT; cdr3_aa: CASSPPGADTQYF
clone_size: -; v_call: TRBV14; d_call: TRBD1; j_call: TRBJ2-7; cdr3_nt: TGTGCCAGCAGCCCTCTGGGGACAGGGGGCATAGTGCAGTACTTC; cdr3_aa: CASSPLGTGGIVQYF
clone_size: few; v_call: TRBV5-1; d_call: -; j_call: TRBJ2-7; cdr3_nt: TGCGCCAGCAGCGTACGGGAGTTAGACGAGCAGTACTTC; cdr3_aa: CASSVRELDEQYF
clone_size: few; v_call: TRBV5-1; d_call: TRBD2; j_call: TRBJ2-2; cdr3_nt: TGCGCCAGCAGCTTGTGTAGCGGGACCGTTTGTAGCGGGGAGCTGTTTTTT; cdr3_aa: CASSLCSGTVCSGELFF
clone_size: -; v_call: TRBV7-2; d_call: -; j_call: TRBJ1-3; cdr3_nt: TGTGCCAGCAGCAAACAGGGAAGAAACACCATATATTTT; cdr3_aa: CASSKQGRNTIYF
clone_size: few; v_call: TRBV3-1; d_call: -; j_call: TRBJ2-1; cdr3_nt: TGTGCCAGCAGCCAAGGGGTGCGGGGGCGAAAGTACAATGAGCAGTTCTTC; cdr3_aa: CASSQGVRGRKYNEQFF
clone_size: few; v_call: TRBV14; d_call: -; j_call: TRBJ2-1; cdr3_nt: TGTGCCAGCAGCCCTTTTGCGGGGAATAGACCGAGAAGGGTAGTCGATGAGCAGTTCTTC; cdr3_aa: CASSPFAGNRPRRVVDEQFF
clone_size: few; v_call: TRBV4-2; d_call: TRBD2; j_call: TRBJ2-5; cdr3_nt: TGTGCCAGCAGCGTCCCGGCTAGCGGGAGGAATCAAGAGACCCAGTACTTC; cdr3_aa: CASSVPASGRNQETQYF
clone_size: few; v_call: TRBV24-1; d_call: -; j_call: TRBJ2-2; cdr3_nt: TGTGCCACCAGTGGGACGGTTCGAGGGGAGCTGTTTTTT; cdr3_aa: CATSGTVRGELFF
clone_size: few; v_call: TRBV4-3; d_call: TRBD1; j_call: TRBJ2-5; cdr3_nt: TGCGCCAGCAGCCAGACAGGGGTGGGGTACCAAGAGACCCAGTACTTC; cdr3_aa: CASSQTGVGYQETQYF
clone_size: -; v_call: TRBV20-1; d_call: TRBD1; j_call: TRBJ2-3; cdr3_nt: TGCAGTGCTAGAGGTGCCCGGGACAGGGGCACAGATACGCAGTATTTT; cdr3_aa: CSARGARDRGTDTQYF
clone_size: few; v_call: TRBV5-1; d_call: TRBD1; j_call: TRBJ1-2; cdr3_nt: TGCGCCAGCAGCTCTGGACAGGGCCCAAACTATGGCTACACCTTC; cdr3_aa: CASSSGQGPNYGYTF
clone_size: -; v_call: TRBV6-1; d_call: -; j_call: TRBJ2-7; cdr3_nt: TGTGCCAGCAGCCGGAGTTTAGGCTACGAGCAGTACTTC; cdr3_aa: CASSRSLGYEQYF
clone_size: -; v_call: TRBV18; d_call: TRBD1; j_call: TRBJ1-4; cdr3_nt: TGTGCCAGCTCTCCCAAGGACAGGGCGTCCTTGTTTTTT; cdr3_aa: CASSPKDRASLFF
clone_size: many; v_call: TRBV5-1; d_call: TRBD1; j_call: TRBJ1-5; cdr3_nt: TGCGCCAGCAGCGGAAGGACAGGGAGGGAGATAGGAGACAATCAGCCCCAGCATTTT; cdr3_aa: CASSGRTGREIGDNQPQHF
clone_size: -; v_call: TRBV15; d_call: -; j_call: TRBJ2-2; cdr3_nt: TGTGCCACCAGCAGGGACCCCACGAACACCGGGGAGCTGTTTTTT; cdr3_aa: CATSRDPTNTGELFF
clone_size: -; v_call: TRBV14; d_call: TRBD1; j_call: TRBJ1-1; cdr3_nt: TGTGCCAGCAGCGGGACAGGTTGGAACACTGAAGCTTTCTTT; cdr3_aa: CASSGTGWNTEAFF
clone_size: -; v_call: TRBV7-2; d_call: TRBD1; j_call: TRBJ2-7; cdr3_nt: TGTGCCAGCAGCGTTAGCCTGAGGACAGGGGTGAGGGAGCAGTACTTC; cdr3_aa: CASSVSLRTGVREQYF
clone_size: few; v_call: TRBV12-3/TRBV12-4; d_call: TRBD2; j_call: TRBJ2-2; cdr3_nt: TGTGCCAGCACCCCGGGACTAGCGGGGGTCGGGGAGCTGTTTTTT; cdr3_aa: CASTPGLAGVGELFF
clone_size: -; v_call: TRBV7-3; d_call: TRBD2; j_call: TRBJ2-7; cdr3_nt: TGTGCCAGCAGCCTAACGCGCCCTAGCGGGACCCACGAGCAGTACTTC; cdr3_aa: CASSLTRPSGTHEQYF
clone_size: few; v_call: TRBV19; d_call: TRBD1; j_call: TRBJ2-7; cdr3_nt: TGTGCCAGTGGCCGGGACAGGGGTTTCAACGAGCAGTACTTC; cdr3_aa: CASGRDRGFNEQYF
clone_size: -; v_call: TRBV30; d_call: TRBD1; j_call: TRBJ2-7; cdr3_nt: TGTGCCTGGAGTCAATACGGGACAGCTGACCCCTACGAGCAGTACTTC; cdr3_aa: CAWSQYGTADPYEQYF
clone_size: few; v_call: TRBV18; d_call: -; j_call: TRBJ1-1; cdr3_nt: TGTGCCAGCTCACCAAAGGCCGGGGCCCTGAACACTGAAGCTTTCTTT; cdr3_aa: CASSPKAGALNTEAFF
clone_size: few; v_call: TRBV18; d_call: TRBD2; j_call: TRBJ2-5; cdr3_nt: TGTGCCACCTCGGGAGGACTAGCGGGAGTCGAAGAGACCCAGTACTTC; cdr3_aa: CATSGGLAGVEETQYF
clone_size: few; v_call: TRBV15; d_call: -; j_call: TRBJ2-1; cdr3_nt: TGTGCCACCAGCAGAGGCCGGGAAAATACTTACAATGAGCAGTTCTTC; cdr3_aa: CATSRGRENTYNEQFF
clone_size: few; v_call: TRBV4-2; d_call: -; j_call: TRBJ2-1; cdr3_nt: TGTGCCAGCAGCCAAAACAGCGACACCTACAATGAGCAGTTCTTC; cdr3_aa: CASSQNSDTYNEQFF
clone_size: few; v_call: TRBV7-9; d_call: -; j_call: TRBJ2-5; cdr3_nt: TGTGCCAGCAGCTTAATTGTGACAGCCCAAGAGACCCAGTACTTC; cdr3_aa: CASSLIVTAQETQYF
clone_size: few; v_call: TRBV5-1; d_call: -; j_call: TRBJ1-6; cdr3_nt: TGCGCCAGCAGCTTGGGGGCAACAGGGAATTCACCCCTCCACTTT; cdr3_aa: CASSLGATGNSPLHF